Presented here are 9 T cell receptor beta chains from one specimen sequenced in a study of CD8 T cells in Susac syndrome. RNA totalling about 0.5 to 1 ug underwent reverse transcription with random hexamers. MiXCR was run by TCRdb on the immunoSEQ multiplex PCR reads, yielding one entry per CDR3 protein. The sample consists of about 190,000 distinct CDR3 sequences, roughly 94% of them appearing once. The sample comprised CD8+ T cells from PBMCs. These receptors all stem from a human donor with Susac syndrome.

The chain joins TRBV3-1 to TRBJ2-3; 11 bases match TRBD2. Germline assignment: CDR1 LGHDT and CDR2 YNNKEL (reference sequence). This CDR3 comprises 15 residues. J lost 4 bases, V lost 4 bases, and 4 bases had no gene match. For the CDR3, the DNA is TGTGCCAGCAGCCGGACTAGCGGGTCCCCAGATACGCAGTATTTT. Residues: CASSRTSGSPDTQYF.

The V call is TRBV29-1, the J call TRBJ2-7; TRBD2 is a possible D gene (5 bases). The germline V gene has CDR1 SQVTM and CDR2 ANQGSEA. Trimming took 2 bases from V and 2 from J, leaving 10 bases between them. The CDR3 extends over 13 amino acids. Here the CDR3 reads CSVELGSTYEQYF. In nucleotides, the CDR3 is TGCAGCGTTGAACTAGGGAGTACCTACGAGCAGTACTTC.

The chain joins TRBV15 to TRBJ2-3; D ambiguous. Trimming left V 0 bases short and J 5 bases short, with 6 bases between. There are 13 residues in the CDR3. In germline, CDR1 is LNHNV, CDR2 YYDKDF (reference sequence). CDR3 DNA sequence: TGTGCCACCAGCAGAGATCTTGGAGATACGCAGTATTTT. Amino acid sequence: CATSRDLGDTQYF.

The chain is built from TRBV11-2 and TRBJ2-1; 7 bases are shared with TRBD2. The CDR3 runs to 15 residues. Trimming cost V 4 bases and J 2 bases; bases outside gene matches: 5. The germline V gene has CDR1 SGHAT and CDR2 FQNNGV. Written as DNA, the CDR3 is TGTGCCAGCAGCTCTACAGCGGGACCCTACAATGAGCAGTTCTTC. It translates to CASSSTAGPYNEQFF. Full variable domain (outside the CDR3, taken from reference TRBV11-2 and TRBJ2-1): EAGVAQSPRYKIIEKRQSVAFWCNPISGHATLYWYQQILGQGPKLLIQFQNNGVVDDSQLPKDRFSAERLKGVDSTLKIQPAKLEDSAVYLCASSSTAGPYNEQFFGPGTRLTVL.

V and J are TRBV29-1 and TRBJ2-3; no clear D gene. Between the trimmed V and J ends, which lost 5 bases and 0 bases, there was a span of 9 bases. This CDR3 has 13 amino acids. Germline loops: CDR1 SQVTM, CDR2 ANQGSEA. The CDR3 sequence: CSVFWTSTDTQYF. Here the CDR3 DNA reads TGCAGCGTTTTTTGGACCAGCACAGATACGCAGTATTTT.

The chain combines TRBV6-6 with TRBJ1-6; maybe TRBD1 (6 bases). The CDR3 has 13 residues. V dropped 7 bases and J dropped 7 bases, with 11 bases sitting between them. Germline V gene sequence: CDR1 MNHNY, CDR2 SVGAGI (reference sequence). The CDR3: CASTRTENSPLHF. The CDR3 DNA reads TGTGCCAGCACGCGGACAGAGAATTCACCCCTCCACTTT.

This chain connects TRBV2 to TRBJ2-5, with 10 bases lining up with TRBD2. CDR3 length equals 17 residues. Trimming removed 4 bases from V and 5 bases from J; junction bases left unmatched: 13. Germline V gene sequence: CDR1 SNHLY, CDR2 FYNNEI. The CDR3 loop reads CASSGSVASGRLETQYF. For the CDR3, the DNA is TGTGCCAGCAGTGGCTCGGTGGCTAGCGGGAGATTGGAGACCCAGTACTTC. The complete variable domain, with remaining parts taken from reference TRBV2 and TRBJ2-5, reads EPEVTQTPSHQVTQMGQEVILRCVPISNHLYFYWYRQILGQKVEFLVSFYNNEISEKSEIFDDQFSVERPDGSNFTLKIRSTKLEDSAMYFCASSGSVASGRLETQYFGPGTRLLVL.

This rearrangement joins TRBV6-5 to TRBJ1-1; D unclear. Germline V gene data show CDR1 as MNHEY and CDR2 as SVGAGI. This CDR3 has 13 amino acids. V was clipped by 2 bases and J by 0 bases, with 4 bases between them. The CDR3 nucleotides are TGTGCCAGCAGTTACAACATGAACACTGAAGCTTTCTTT. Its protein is CASSYNMNTEAFF.

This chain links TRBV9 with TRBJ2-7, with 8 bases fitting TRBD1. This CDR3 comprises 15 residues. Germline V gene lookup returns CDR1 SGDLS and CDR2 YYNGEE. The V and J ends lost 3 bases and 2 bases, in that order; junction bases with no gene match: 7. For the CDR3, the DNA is TGTGCCAGCAGCGCTTCACAGGGGGTTACCTACGAGCAGTACTTC. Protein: CASSASQGVTYEQYF. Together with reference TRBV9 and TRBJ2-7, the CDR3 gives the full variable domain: DSGVTQTPKHLITATGQRVTLRCSPRSGDLSVYWYQQSLDQGLQFLIQYYNGEERAKGNILERFSAQQFPDLHSELNLSSLELGDSALYFCASSASQGVTYEQYFGPGTRLTVT.